Listed below are T cell receptor beta chains from one sample, sequenced in a study of blood T cell repertoires in COVID-19. Only in-frame clones appear in the TCRdb table, and some are missing; sequencing was by immunoSEQ multiplex PCR. This sample has about 88,000 clones, with approximately 90% found just once. Sequencing was done on a sample of peripheral blood. These receptors all come from a human donor with active COVID-19. The donor label of this sample is uncertain. The CDR3 runs from the conserved cysteine through the conserved F or W. The order of the fields is CDR3 protein, CDR3 DNA, V gene, J gene, D gene, clone size. A D gene is named only where the DNA matches it firmly. Expanded clones get a size class; other rows say once, few or many, or leave the size out.

CASSEAVTGIYGYTF	TGTGCCAGCAGTGAAGCGGTGACAGGGATCTACGGCTACACCTTC	TRBV2	TRBJ1-2	TRBD1	-
CASSPGQRNTEAFF	TGTGCCAGCAGCCCGGGACAGCGGAACACTGAAGCTTTCTTT	TRBV21-1	TRBJ1-1	-	-
CASARDSSYNSPLHF	TGTGCCAGCGCGCGGGATAGCTCCTATAATTCACCCCTCCACTTT	TRBV7-2	TRBJ1-6	-	-
CASSPGGAYEQYF	TGTGCCAGCAGCCCCGGGGGGGCCTACGAGCAGTACTTC	TRBV5-5	TRBJ2-7	TRBD2	-
CASSLATRGQVAKNIQYF	TGTGCCAGCAGCTTAGCGACCCGGGGACAGGTAGCCAAAAACATTCAGTACTTC	TRBV11-1	TRBJ2-4	TRBD1	-
CASSPSGTGVSGTDTQYF	TGTGCCAGCTCACCCTCTGGGACAGGGGTGTCTGGCACAGATACGCAGTATTTT	TRBV18	TRBJ2-3	TRBD1	-
CSGKPGQASNEQFF	TGCAGCGGTAAACCGGGACAGGCCTCCAATGAGCAGTTCTTC	TRBV29-1	TRBJ2-1	TRBD1	once
CASNRQGLSYEQYF	TGTGCCAGCAATCGACAGGGTCTCTCCTACGAGCAGTACTTC	TRBV28	TRBJ2-7	TRBD1	once
CSGGPTDTQYF	TGCAGTGGGGGCCCGACAGATACGCAGTATTTT	TRBV20-1	TRBJ2-3	-	-
CASSPGQKNTEAFF	TGTGCCAGCTCACCCGGACAGAAGAACACTGAAGCTTTCTTT	TRBV18	TRBJ1-1	-	-
CATSDHPGQGERETEAFF	TGTGCCACCAGTGATCATCCGGGACAGGGGGAAAGAGAGACTGAAGCTTTCTTT	TRBV24-1	TRBJ1-1	TRBD1	-
CASSPLVGLLETQYF	TGTGCCAGCAGTCCCTTGGTGGGACTTCTAGAGACCCAGTACTTC	TRBV6-6	TRBJ2-5	-	-
CASSRLEPGAEAFF	TGTGCCAGCAGTAGGCTTGAGCCAGGGGCTGAAGCTTTCTTT	TRBV6-5	TRBJ1-1	-	-
CASSTLRTRQAKLFF	TGTGCCAGCAGTACACTCCGAACCCGACAGGCAAAACTGTTTTTT	TRBV28	TRBJ1-4	-	-
CASSQDREGLPQETQYF	TGTGCCAGCAGCCAAGATAGGGAGGGGCTTCCTCAAGAGACCCAGTACTTC	TRBV4-2	TRBJ2-5	TRBD2	-
CASSPDSPPPPYGYTF	TGTGCCAGCTCACCAGACTCACCACCCCCTCCCTATGGCTACACCTTC	TRBV18	TRBJ1-2	-	-
CASSPQGGSNQPQHF	TGCGCCAGCAGCCCGCAGGGGGGAAGCAATCAGCCCCAGCATTTT	TRBV5-1	TRBJ1-5	TRBD1	few
CASSSGRNTGELFF	TGTGCCAGCAGTAGCGGGCGAAACACCGGGGAGCTGTTTTTT	TRBV6-2/TRBV6-3	TRBJ2-2	-	-
CASSYPGQGFQPQHF	TGTGCCAGCAGTTACCCGGGACAGGGGTTTCAGCCCCAGCATTTT	TRBV28	TRBJ1-5	TRBD1	-
CSVEDLQQGLSYEQYF	TGCAGCGTTGAAGATCTTCAGCAGGGGCTCTCCTACGAGCAGTACTTC	TRBV29-1	TRBJ2-7	-	once
CASSHMGTEAFF	TGCGCCAGCAGCCACATGGGGACAGAAGCTTTCTTT	TRBV4-3	TRBJ1-1	-	-
CASSESGYEQYF	TGTGCCAGCAGTGAATCCGGTTACGAGCAGTACTTC	TRBV2	TRBJ2-7	-	-
CASSLEDRGTEAFF	TGTGCCAGCAGTTTGGAGGACAGGGGCACTGAAGCTTTCTTT	TRBV28	TRBJ1-1	TRBD1	-
CASSKQGDGYTF	TGTGCCAGCAGTAAACAGGGTGATGGCTACACCTTC	TRBV6-6	TRBJ1-2	-	-
CATSGGNEKLFF	TGTGCCACCTCAGGGGGAAATGAAAAACTGTTTTTT	TRBV5-4	TRBJ1-4	TRBD1	-
CASSSEVVTEAFF	TGTGCCAGCAGTTCCGAGGTCGTAACGGAAGCTTTCTTT	TRBV7-9	TRBJ1-1	-	-
CASRAGGGQGTTNEKLFF	TGTGCCAGCAGAGCAGGAGGGGGACAGGGGACCACTAATGAAAAACTGTTTTTT	TRBV7-9	TRBJ1-4	TRBD1	-
CASSPVTAAGSTDTQYF	TGCGCCAGCAGCCCGGTCACCGCAGCGGGAAGCACAGATACGCAGTATTTT	TRBV5-1	TRBJ2-3	TRBD2	-
CASSYDSYNEQFF	TGTGCCAGCAGTTATGACAGTTACAATGAGCAGTTCTTC	TRBV6-2/TRBV6-3	TRBJ2-1	-	-
CASSRTGTGPADTQYF	TGTGCCAGCAGCCGTACCGGGACAGGACCAGCAGATACGCAGTATTTT	TRBV7-9	TRBJ2-3	TRBD1	-
CASSLNRGGSYNEQFF	TGTGCCAGCAGTTTGAACAGGGGTGGGTCCTACAATGAGCAGTTCTTC	TRBV27	TRBJ2-1	TRBD1	-
CAANRDSAPPSYEQYF	TGTGCCGCTAACCGGGACTCAGCCCCACCGTCCTACGAGCAGTACTTC	TRBV24-1	TRBJ2-7	-	-
CASSFTWGHYNEQFF	TGTGCCAGCAGCTTCACCTGGGGCCACTACAATGAGCAGTTCTTC	TRBV7-9	TRBJ2-1	-	once
CASSDRDPNLAGGGETQYF	TGTGCCAGCAGCGACCGCGACCCCAATCTAGCGGGGGGCGGAGAGACCCAGTACTTC	TRBV9	TRBJ2-5	TRBD2	few
CASSEVDEQFF	TGTGCCAGCAGTGAGGTAGATGAGCAGTTCTTC	TRBV6-1	TRBJ2-1	-	-
CASSKTSGSSYNEQFF	TGTGCCAGCAGCAAAACTAGCGGGAGCTCCTACAATGAGCAGTTCTTC	TRBV4-2	TRBJ2-1	TRBD2	-
CASSPTGGRNQPQHF	TGTGCCAGCAGCCCAACAGGGGGCCGAAATCAGCCCCAGCATTTT	TRBV7-2	TRBJ1-5	TRBD1	-
CASSPQGSSSYNSPLHF	TGTGCCAGTAGTCCACAGGGGTCGAGCTCCTATAATTCACCCCTCCACTTT	TRBV19	TRBJ1-6	TRBD1	-
CASSLADKLYYEQYF	TGTGCCAGCAGTTTAGCGGATAAGCTTTACTACGAGCAGTACTTC	TRBV28	TRBJ2-7	-	-
CASRDRSSNQPQHF	TGTGCCAGCAGGGACAGGAGTAGCAATCAGCCCCAGCATTTT	TRBV6-5	TRBJ1-5	TRBD1	-
CARGPDGNTIYF	TGTGCCAGGGGCCCCGATGGAAACACCATATATTTT	TRBV5-4	TRBJ1-3	-	once
CASSLINRGCCQPQHF	TGTGCCAGCAGTTTAATTAATAGGGGGTGTTGTCAGCCCCAGCATTTT	TRBV27	TRBJ1-5	-	-
CAIRDPRLAGGETQYF	TGTGCCATCAGGGACCCTAGACTAGCGGGGGGGGAGACCCAGTACTTC	TRBV10-3	TRBJ2-5	TRBD2	-
CASSSRQGGYEQYF	TGCGCCAGCAGCTCTAGACAGGGAGGTTACGAGCAGTACTTC	TRBV5-1	TRBJ2-7	-	-
CASSLTNTGELFF	TGTGCCAGCAGCTTAACTAACACCGGGGAGCTGTTTTTT	TRBV11-2	TRBJ2-2	-	-
CASSYPTSGVAADTQYF	TGTGCCAGCAGCTACCCGACTAGCGGGGTGGCCGCAGATACGCAGTATTTT	TRBV7-9	TRBJ2-3	TRBD2	-
CASRPGTTQETQYF	TGCGCCAGCAGACCGGGGACAACCCAAGAGACCCAGTACTTC	TRBV5-1	TRBJ2-5	-	-
CATRGQPSYEQYF	TGTGCCACCCGAGGACAGCCGAGCTACGAGCAGTACTTC	TRBV6-5	TRBJ2-7	-	-
CASSPGGGGGYNEQFF	TGTGCCAGCAGCCCAGGAGGTGGCGGGGGCTACAATGAGCAGTTCTTC	TRBV7-2	TRBJ2-1	TRBD2	-
CASSIIRPSTDTQYF	TGTGCCAGTAGTATCATCAGGCCTTCCACAGATACGCAGTATTTT	TRBV19	TRBJ2-3	-	-
CASSGRDEQFF	TGTGCCAGCAGCGGTCGGGATGAGCAGTTCTTC	TRBV9	TRBJ2-1	-	-
CASSPLQQGASLRDNSEAFF	TGTGCCAGCTCACCCCTCCAACAGGGGGCGTCTCTTAGGGATAACTCTGAAGCTTTCTTT	TRBV18	TRBJ1-1	TRBD1	-
CASSLEWRGNYNEQFF	TGTGCCAGCAGCTTAGAATGGCGGGGGAACTACAATGAGCAGTTCTTC	TRBV11-2	TRBJ2-1	TRBD2	-
CASSPRGGSAYNEQFF	TGTGCCAGCAGCCCTCGGGGGGGGTCGGCCTACAATGAGCAGTTCTTC	TRBV7-9	TRBJ2-1	TRBD2	-
CASSPPIQGDYGYTF	TGTGCCAGCTCACCACCGATCCAGGGGGACTATGGCTACACCTTC	TRBV18	TRBJ1-2	TRBD1	-
CSAARDTEAFF	TGCAGTGCAGCCCGGGACACTGAAGCTTTCTTT	TRBV20-1	TRBJ1-1	-	-
CASSQEAVNYGYTF	TGTGCCAGCAGCCAAGAGGCGGTGAACTATGGCTACACCTTC	TRBV3-1/TRBV3-2	TRBJ1-2	-	once
CASSTLQGAQGYEQYF	TGTGCCAGCAGCACGTTACAGGGGGCCCAGGGCTACGAGCAGTACTTC	TRBV5-4	TRBJ2-7	TRBD1	-
CASSQEVVLAGRELFF	TGTGCCAGCAGCCAAGAAGTAGTGCTAGCGGGGCGGGAGCTGTTTTTT	TRBV3-1/TRBV3-2	TRBJ2-2	TRBD2	-
CASRNQGQGITEAFF	TGTGCCAGCAGAAACCAGGGACAGGGTATCACTGAAGCTTTCTTT	TRBV6-5	TRBJ1-1	TRBD1	-